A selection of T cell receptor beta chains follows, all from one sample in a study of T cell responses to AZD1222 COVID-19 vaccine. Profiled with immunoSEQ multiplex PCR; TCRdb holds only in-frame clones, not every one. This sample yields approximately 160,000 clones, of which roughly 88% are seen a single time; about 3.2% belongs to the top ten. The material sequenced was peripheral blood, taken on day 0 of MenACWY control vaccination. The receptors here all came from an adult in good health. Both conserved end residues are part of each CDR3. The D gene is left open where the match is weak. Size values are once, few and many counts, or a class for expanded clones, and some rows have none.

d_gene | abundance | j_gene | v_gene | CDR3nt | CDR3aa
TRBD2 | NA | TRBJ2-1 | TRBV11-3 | TGTGCCAGCAGCTTCGGACTAGCGGACAATGAGCAGTTCTTC | CASSFGLADNEQFF
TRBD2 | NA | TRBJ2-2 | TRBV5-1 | TGCGCCAGCAGCTTCCTAGCGGGGGATACCGGGGAGCTGTTTTTT | CASSFLAGDTGELFF
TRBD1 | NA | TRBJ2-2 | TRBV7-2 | TGTGCCAGCAGCTGGGACAGAAACACCGGGGAGCTGTTTTTT | CASSWDRNTGELFF
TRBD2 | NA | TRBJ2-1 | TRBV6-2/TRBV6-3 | TGTGCCAGCAGCCACGGGGGGGCGCAAGACAATGAGCAGTTCTTC | CASSHGGAQDNEQFF
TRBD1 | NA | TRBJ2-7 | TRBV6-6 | TGTGCCAGCAGAGGACAGGGGCTCTACGAGCAGTACTTC | CASRGQGLYEQYF
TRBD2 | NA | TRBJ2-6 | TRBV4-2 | TGTGCCAGCAGCCGAGGACTAGCGGGAGACTCTGGGGCCAACGTCCTGACTTTC | CASSRGLAGDSGANVLTF
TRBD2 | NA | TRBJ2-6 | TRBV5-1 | TGCGCCAGCAGCCCCAATGGGGGGGGGAACGCCGGGGCCAACGTCCTGACTTTC | CASSPNGGGNAGANVLTF
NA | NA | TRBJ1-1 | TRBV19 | TGTGCCAGTAGTATAGCCGCGAACACTGAAGCTTTCTTT | CASSIAANTEAFF
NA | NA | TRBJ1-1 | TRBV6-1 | TGTGCCAGCAGCAAATATGAAGCTTTCTTT | CASSKYEAFF
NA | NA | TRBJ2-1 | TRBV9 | TGTGCCAGCAGCGTGAGGGCTTCCTACAATGAGCAGTTCTTC | CASSVRASYNEQFF
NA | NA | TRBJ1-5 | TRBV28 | TGTGCCAGCAGTCTTACAGGGTACAATCAGCCCCAGCATTTT | CASSLTGYNQPQHF
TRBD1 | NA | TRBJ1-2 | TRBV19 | TGTGCCAGTACAGGGGGAAACTATGGCTACACCTTC | CASTGGNYGYTF
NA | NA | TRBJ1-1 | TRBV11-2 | TGTGCCAGCAGCTCGAACCTGAACACTGAAGCTTTCTTT | CASSSNLNTEAFF
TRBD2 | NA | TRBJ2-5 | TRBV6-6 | TGTGCCAGCAGTTCCCCTCGGGGGGGAGGAGAGACCCAGTACTTC | CASSSPRGGGETQYF
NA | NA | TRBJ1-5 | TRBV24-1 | TGTGCCACCAGTGATCAGGGTAGGAGGCAGCCCCAGCATTTT | CATSDQGRRQPQHF
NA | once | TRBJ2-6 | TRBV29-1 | TGCAGCGTCGACTCTGGGGCCAACGTCCTGACTTTC | CSVDSGANVLTF
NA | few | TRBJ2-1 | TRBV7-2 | TGTGCCAGCAGCGCCAGACAGAGCTCCTACAATGAGCAGTTCTTC | CASSARQSSYNEQFF
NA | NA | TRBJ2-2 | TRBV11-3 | TGTGCCAGCAGACACAGATTAGGCCCCGGGGAGCTGTTTTTT | CASRHRLGPGELFF
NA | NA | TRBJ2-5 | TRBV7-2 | TGTGCCAGCAGCTTAGTGGGAGGAGAGACCCAGTACTTC | CASSLVGGETQYF
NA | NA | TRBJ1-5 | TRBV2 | TGTGCCAGCAGTGAAGAGGCGGGACGGGTGCAGCCCCAGCATTTT | CASSEEAGRVQPQHF
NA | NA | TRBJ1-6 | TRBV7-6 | TGTGCCAGCAGCTTAGCGGGGGATTATAATTCACCCCTCCACTTT | CASSLAGDYNSPLHF
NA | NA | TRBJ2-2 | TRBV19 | TGTGCCAGTAGTATAGTCCCCTACATGGCCGGGGAGCTGTTTTTT | CASSIVPYMAGELFF
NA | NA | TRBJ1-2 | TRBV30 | TGTGCCTGGAGTTTCACAGGAGGGCACAACTATGGCTACACCTTC | CAWSFTGGHNYGYTF
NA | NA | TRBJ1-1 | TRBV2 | TGTGCCAGCAGTGTTGAGGGTAGAGAGACTGAAGCTTTCTTT | CASSVEGRETEAFF
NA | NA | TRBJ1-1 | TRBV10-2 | TGCGCCACCAGTCGGGACACTGAAGCTTTCTTT | CATSRDTEAFF
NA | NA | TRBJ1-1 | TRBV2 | TGTGCCAGCAGGCCGACAGTGATGAACACTGAAGCTTTCTTT | CASRPTVMNTEAFF
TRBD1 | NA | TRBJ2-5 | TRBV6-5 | TGTGCCAGCAGGCGCTCCTTTACAGGGGTGGAGACCCAGTACTTC | CASRRSFTGVETQYF
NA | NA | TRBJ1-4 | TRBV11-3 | TGTGCCAGCAGCTTAGGTTTGGAGGAAAAACTGTTTTTT | CASSLGLEEKLFF
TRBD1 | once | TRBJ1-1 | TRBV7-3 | TGTGCCAGCAGCTTTCGACAGGGAACTGAAGCTTTCTTT | CASSFRQGTEAFF
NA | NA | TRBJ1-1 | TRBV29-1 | TGCAGCGTTGAAGGGGTACATACTACTGAAGCTTTCTTT | CSVEGVHTTEAFF
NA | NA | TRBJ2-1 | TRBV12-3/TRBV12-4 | TGTGCCAGCAGTTTAGGACTGGTGCAGTTCTTC | CASSLGLVQFF
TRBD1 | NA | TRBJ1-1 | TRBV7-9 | TGTGCCAGCAGCCGTCTTAATACCGGGACAGGGGGCACTGAAGCTTTCTTT | CASSRLNTGTGGTEAFF
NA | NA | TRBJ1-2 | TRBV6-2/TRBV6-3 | TGTGCCAGCAGTTTTCAGAACTATGGCTACACCTTC | CASSFQNYGYTF
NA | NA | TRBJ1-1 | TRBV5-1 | TGCGCCAGTGATATCACGGGACAAAACACTGAAGCTTTCTTT | CASDITGQNTEAFF
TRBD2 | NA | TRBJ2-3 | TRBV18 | TGTGCCAGCTCACTTCTAGCGGGGGGGACCACAGATACGCAGTATTTT | CASSLLAGGTTDTQYF
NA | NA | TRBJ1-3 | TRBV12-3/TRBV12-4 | TGTGCCAGCAGTTTCTCCGGAAACACCATATATTTT | CASSFSGNTIYF
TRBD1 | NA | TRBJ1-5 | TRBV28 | TGTGCCAGCGGGGCCCCGGGACAGGGGAATCAGCCCCAGCATTTT | CASGAPGQGNQPQHF
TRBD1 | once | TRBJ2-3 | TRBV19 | TGTGCCAGTAGTACCCGGACAGGCCGCACAGATACGCAGTATTTT | CASSTRTGRTDTQYF
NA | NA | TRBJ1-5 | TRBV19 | TGTGCCAGTTCGGACAGTAGCAATCAGCCCCAGCATTTT | CASSDSSNQPQHF
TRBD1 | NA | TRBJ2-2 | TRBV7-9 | TGTGCCAGCCTTCGGACAGGGGGTTCCGGGGAGCTGTTTTTT | CASLRTGGSGELFF
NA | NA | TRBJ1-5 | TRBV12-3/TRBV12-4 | TGTGCCAGCAGCCCGTCCCGGGATCAGCCCCAGCATTTT | CASSPSRDQPQHF
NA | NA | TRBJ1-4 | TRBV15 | TGTGCCACCAGCAGAGCAGGAGGAGAAAAACTGTTTTTT | CATSRAGGEKLFF
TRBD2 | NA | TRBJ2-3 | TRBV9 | TGTGCCAGCAGCGTAGGTGGCGGGAGTACATCAGATACGCAGTATTTT | CASSVGGGSTSDTQYF
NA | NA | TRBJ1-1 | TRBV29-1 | TGCAGCGTGGCCCCGCATCTCCGCCCGGGCGAAGAAGCTTTCTTT | CSVAPHLRPGEEAFF
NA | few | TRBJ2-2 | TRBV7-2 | TGTGCCAGCAGACCGACTAGAACCACCGGGGAGCTGTTTTTT | CASRPTRTTGELFF